Each of the 22 T cell receptor beta chains below was sequenced from the same sample in a study of blood T cell repertoires in COVID-19 (dated by TCRdb to about 2020). Receptor amplification or capture employed the immunoSEQ multiplex PCR assay. The table comes from immuneACCESS by way of TCRdb, which keeps in-frame sequences with V and J called. Part of the clones is missing from these tables; in studies checked, under half for an unresolved V gene and the rest for unknown reasons. The sample yields some 220,000 clones; approximately 90% were counted once. Jointly, the top ten make up around 3.8% of the sample. The material sequenced was PBMCs or T cells enriched from blood (not recorded which). The receptors here all came from a woman in her forties with acute COVID-19.

The chain is built from TRBV7-9 and TRBJ1-3, with unresolved D. The CDR3 sequence is 15 residues long. The V end was cut by 8 bases, the J end by 4 bases, with 18 bases between. In germline, CDR1 is SEHNR, CDR2 FQNEAQ (reference sequence). The CDR3 bases are TGTGCCAGCTCCTTACCAGGAAGTTCCGGAAACACCATATATTTT. It encodes CASSLPGSSGNTIYF.

The rearrangement links TRBV2 to TRBJ2-1; a weak D match, TRBD1 (6 bases). The CDR3 has 15 amino acids. Germline values: CDR1 SNHLY, CDR2 FYNNEI. V lost 4 bases, J lost 7 bases, and 17 bases lay in between. The CDR3 sequence is CASSAAEGGRNEQFF. The DNA of the CDR3 is TGTGCCAGCAGTGCAGCGGAAGGGGGTAGAAATGAGCAGTTCTTC.

This clone was seen only once. The V and J genes are TRBV27 and TRBJ2-4, with no clear D. Germline-derived CDR1 and CDR2 are MNHEY and SMNVEV (reference sequence). CDR3 length: 17 residues. Trimming stripped 5 bases from V and 1 base from J, with 18 bases between. The CDR3, as DNA: TGTGCCAGCAGTCTTAACCCTCCCCGACTGGCCAAAAACATTCAGTACTTC. Residues: CASSLNPPRLAKNIQYF.

The chain recombines TRBV13 with TRBJ2-7, with 10 positions matching TRBD1. With 5 bases clipped from V and 1 base from J, the junction kept 5 bases outside the gene matches. Germline V CDR1 and CDR2: PRHDT, FYEKMQ (reference sequence). CDR3 size: 15 residues. CDR3 DNA: TGTGCCAGCAGCGCGGGACAGGGGATATCCTACGAGCAGTACTTC. The encoded protein is CASSAGQGISYEQYF.

V usage is TRBV24-1 and J usage is TRBJ1-2; D not certain. This CDR3 spans 13 amino acids. Per germline, CDR1 KGHDR and CDR2 SFDVKD. V lost 4 bases and J lost 7, with 12 bases in between. The chain's CDR3 is CATSDPPRGGYTF. Here the CDR3 DNA reads TGTGCCACCAGTGACCCCCCCCGGGGTGGCTACACCTTC.

The rearrangement links TRBV3-1 (or the pseudogene TRBV3-2) to TRBJ1-2; the match to TRBD1 covers 8 bases. This CDR3 is built from 13 residues. CDR1 is LGHDT and CDR2 is YNNKEL in the germline V gene (reference sequence). V shed 5 bases, J shed 2 bases, and the junction held 1 base outside the gene matches. CDR3 loop: CASSGDRNYGYTF. The CDR3 coding sequence is TGTGCCAGCAGCGGGGACAGGAACTATGGCTACACCTTC.

In its sample, this clone was seen once. This chain uses TRBV9 with TRBJ1-1, with 7 bases identical to TRBD1. The germline CDR1 and CDR2 sequences are SGDLS and YYNGEE. This CDR3 has 15 amino acids. V gave up 3 bases and J gave up 4 bases; unmatched junction bases: 9. CDR3 region: CASSGENRGGTEAFF. CDR3 sequence (DNA): TGTGCCAGCAGCGGCGAAAACAGGGGAGGCACTGAAGCTTTCTTT.

The genes are TRBV27 and TRBJ1-4, with D possibly being TRBD1 (5 bases). The V gene lost 5 bases and the J gene lost 4 bases, with 14 bases spanning the gap. Germline V gene data show CDR1 as MNHEY and CDR2 as SMNVEV (reference sequence). This CDR3 comprises 15 residues. This CDR3 is CASSRARVDNEKLFF. The CDR3 DNA is TGTGCCAGCAGTCGCGCCAGGGTAGATAATGAAAAACTGTTTTTT.

This chain connects TRBV7-2 to TRBJ1-1; D perhaps matches TRBD1 (5 bases). The CDR3 is 15 amino acids. Germline V gene data show CDR1 as SGHTA and CDR2 as FQGNSA. The germline V and J ends were trimmed by 0 bases and 3 bases, with 11 bases remaining between them. Written as DNA, the CDR3 is TGTGCCAGCAGCTTAGCGGCCAGGGTGTACACTGAAGCTTTCTTT. This gives the protein CASSLAARVYTEAFF.

The chain uses TRBV4-3 and TRBJ1-2; D not resolved. CDR1 is LGHNA and CDR2 is YSLEER in the germline V gene. V lost 4 bases and J lost 7, with 16 bases in between. The CDR3 spans 14 residues. This chain's CDR3 is CASSPLEGESGYTF. The CDR3 DNA is TGCGCCAGCAGCCCATTGGAGGGAGAGAGTGGCTACACCTTC.

The chain recombines TRBV19 with TRBJ1-5; D not resolved. Germline V gives CDR1 LNHDA, CDR2 SQIVND (reference sequence). V shed 3 bases and J shed 2 bases, with 14 bases lying between them. This CDR3 has 16 residues. CDR3 nucleotides: TGTGCCAGTAGTATGGGTGACTTCGGGGGCAATCAGCCCCAGCATTTT. It translates to CASSMGDFGGNQPQHF.

The chain is built from TRBV5-4 and TRBJ1-1; no definite D call. The CDR3 extends over 11 amino acids. The ends were cut back, 1 base at V and 6 bases at J, with 4 bases in the middle. CDR1 SGHNT and CDR2 YYREEE come from the germline V gene (reference sequence). CDR3 sequence reads: CASSLYSEAFF. CDR3 bases: TGTGCCAGCAGCTTGTACTCTGAAGCTTTCTTT.

The genes are TRBV18 and TRBJ1-1; D ambiguous. Trimming removed 5 bases at V and 5 bases at J, with 9 bases between. This CDR3 is 12 amino acids long. From germline, CDR1 is KGHSH and CDR2 LQKENI. CDR3 in amino acids: CASSKLETEAFF. Written as DNA, the CDR3 is TGTGCCAGCTCAAAATTGGAGACTGAAGCTTTCTTT.

This chain joins TRBV9 and TRBJ1-3; D gene ambiguous. The CDR3 consists of 16 residues. V was clipped by 3 bases and J by 0 bases, with 13 bases between them. Germline CDR1 and CDR2: SGDLS and YYNGEE. CDR3 nucleotides: TGTGCCAGCAGCGCCCCGACACCCCGCTCTGGAAACACCATATATTTT. Protein product: CASSAPTPRSGNTIYF.

The chain recombines TRBV19 with TRBJ1-1; no clear D gene. Germline V gene data show CDR1 as LNHDA and CDR2 as SQIVND (reference sequence). The CDR3 runs 13 residues. Trimming took off 9 bases at V and 5 bases at J, with 16 bases between the two ends. The CDR3 spells CASVALSGTEAFF. CDR3 DNA: TGTGCCAGCGTAGCGCTATCCGGGACTGAAGCTTTCTTT.

The chain carries TRBV27 and TRBJ2-3; D not certain. The CDR3 has 15 residues. Trimming removed 2 bases from V and 0 bases from J, with 9 bases in between. Germline loops: CDR1 MNHEY, CDR2 SMNVEV (reference sequence). In DNA form, the CDR3 reads TGTGCCAGCAGTTTAACCCTTACTAGCACAGATACGCAGTATTTT. As protein: CASSLTLTSTDTQYF.

The rearrangement links TRBV7-8 to TRBJ1-1; D gene uncertain. Germline CDR1 is SGHVS and CDR2 is FQNEAQ. The CDR3 is 15 amino acids. With 2 bases removed from V and 1 base from J, the gap between germline ends came to 11 bases. The CDR3 here is CASSLPWGGNTEAFF. Here the CDR3 DNA reads TGTGCCAGCAGCTTACCGTGGGGAGGGAACACTGAAGCTTTCTTT.

The chain carries TRBV7-2 and TRBJ1-1; D not resolved. CDR3 length: 17 amino acids. The V end was cut by 1 base, the J end by 5 bases, with 20 bases between. Germline values: CDR1 SGHTA, CDR2 FQGNSA. CDR3 DNA: TGTGCCAGCAGCTTAGTTCAGGCTCGGGTGAGGGAAACTGAAGCTTTCTTT. It yields the protein CASSLVQARVRETEAFF. Drawing the rest from reference TRBV7-2 and TRBJ1-1, the complete variable domain is GAGVSQSPSNKVTEKGKDVELRCDPISGHTALYWYRQSLGQGLEFLIYFQGNSAPDKSGLPSDRFSAERTGGSVSTLTIQRTQQEDSAVYLCASSLVQARVRETEAFFGQGTRLTVV.

The chain uses TRBV19 and TRBJ2-1; 11 bases are shared with TRBD2. The CDR3 is 16 residues long. Germline CDR1 and CDR2: LNHDA and SQIVND (reference sequence). The V and J ends lost 0 bases and 4 bases, in that order; junction bases with no gene match: 2. Written as DNA, the CDR3 is TGTGCCAGTAGTATAGAGGGGACTAGCGGATACAATGAGCAGTTCTTC. It codes for CASSIEGTSGYNEQFF.

The chain is built from TRBV9 and TRBJ2-2; TRBD2 might be the D (6 bases). With 2 bases removed from V and 8 bases from J, the gap between germline ends came to 16 bases. This CDR3 has 15 amino acids. CDR1 SGDLS and CDR2 YYNGEE come from the germline V gene. The DNA of the CDR3 is TGTGCCAGCAGCGTCTCCAGGTTCGGGAGAGGGGAGCTGTTTTTT. This translates into CASSVSRFGRGELFF.

The chain uses TRBV7-9 and TRBJ2-5; the match to TRBD1 covers 8 bases. The CDR3 loop spans 15 amino acids. Germline CDR1 SEHNR, CDR2 FQNEAQ (reference sequence). J lost 7 bases, V lost 4 bases, and 11 bases had no gene match. As DNA, the CDR3 is TGTGCCAGCAGCTCCCGGGACAGGCCTGTGGGGACCCAGTACTTC. This translates into CASSSRDRPVGTQYF.

The V and J genes are TRBV5-1 and TRBJ1-3, with 8 bases lining up with TRBD1. V shed 4 bases, J shed 0 bases, and the junction held 9 bases outside the gene matches. This CDR3 has 17 residues. Looked up from germline, CDR1 is SGHRS and CDR2 is YFSETQ. The CDR3 protein is CASSVLQGGSSGNTIYF. The CDR3 nucleotides read TGCGCCAGCAGCGTCCTACAGGGGGGAAGCTCTGGAAACACCATATATTTT.